This T cell receptor (beta chain) was found in a study of human T cells and chemical hapten exposure. Across the study: Patch tests containing 0.01% DPC, applied to the upper back, were read at 6 days.

Time point indicated: pre-sensitization, week 0. Treatment of the sample: therapeutic diphenylcyclopropenone sensitization with weekly scalp DPC. Note on this clonotype: Its antigen remains unknown.

MiXCR, applied by TCRdb to the RACE reads, yields one record per CDR3 protein. Seen here are more than 300,000 distinct CDR3 sequences, 5% to 6.5% observed once, and the top ten hold roughly 2.6%. Study-level findings and limits: Each of the donors had alopecia, so their immune responses may not resemble those of healthy people. No alteration of TCRs above 1 in 1000 frequency was seen with DPC sensitization.

Looked up from germline, CDR1 is ENHRY and CDR2 is SYGVKD. The V end lost 0 bases, the J end lost 3 bases, and 12 bases lay between the germline ends. This CDR3 region has 15 residues. V is TRBV10-3 and J is TRBJ2-7; the D gene is possibly TRBD2 (5 bases). The sequencing used whole blood, collected in connection with sensitization to the hapten diphenylcyclopropenone (DPC). The receptor was isolated from a woman in her forties or fifties with alopecia areata. Some clones in this sample may be carry-over from other donors' samples. The CDR3 protein is CAISESREQYYEQYF. The CDR3 DNA sequence: TGTGCCATCAGTGAGTCGAGGGAGCAGTACTACGAGCAGTACTTC.